These 11 T cell receptor beta chains share one sample of origin, sequenced in a study of T-cell reconstitution after alpha-beta-depleted transplantation in children. Preparing the TCRbeta library involved the use of unique molecular identifiers. From the PCR reads, TCRdb called clonotypes with MiXCR, one entry per CDR3 protein. The repertoire holds about 290,000 distinct CDR3 sequences, with over 9.5% as singletons. Sequences were derived from PBMCs, sampled before TCRalphabeta/CD19-depleted stem cell transplant. Receptor source: a boy less than two years old with acute myeloid leukemia, due to receive a stem cell transplant.

The CDR3, as DNA: TGCGCCAGCAGCTTGGCCAAGAACACTGAAGCTTTCTTT. This sequence encodes CASSLAKNTEAFF. The chain combines TRBV5-1 with TRBJ1-1; D remains unclear. V lost 0 bases and J 1 base, leaving 4 bases between the germline ends. Germline-derived CDR1 and CDR2 are SGHRS and YFSETQ. The CDR3 sequence is 13 residues long.

The chain recombines TRBV10-3 with TRBJ2-3; maybe TRBD2 (5 bases). The CDR3 is made up of 16 amino acids. The germline gives CDR1 ENHRY, CDR2 SYGVKD. V lost 0 bases and J lost 4, with 14 bases in between. The CDR3 loop reads CAISESEGAISDTQYF. The CDR3, as DNA: TGTGCCATCAGTGAGTCCGAGGGAGCTATCTCAGATACGCAGTATTTT.

This clonotype was seen at least ten times. This sequence joins TRBV12-3 or TRBV12-4 and TRBJ2-5; 7 positions agree with TRBD2. This CDR3 spans 14 amino acids. V shed 7 bases, J shed 5 bases, and the junction held 10 bases outside the gene matches. The CDR3 loop is CASIQGLEGETQYF. CDR3 in DNA: TGTGCCAGCATCCAAGGACTAGAAGGGGAGACCCAGTACTTC.

This clonotype was observed at least ten times. This chain uses TRBV6-1 with TRBJ2-1, with 11 bases that match TRBD2. CDR3 size: 16 residues. Germline V lookup: CDR1 MNHNS, CDR2 SASEGT. Trimming took 6 bases from V and 8 from J; bases not matched to a gene: 12. For the CDR3, the DNA is TGTGCCAGCAGCCCCCTGATAGCGGGAGGGGGCCATGAGCAGTTCTTC. Its translation: CASSPLIAGGGHEQFF.

Many counts were recorded for this clonotype. The rearrangement uses TRBV12-3 or TRBV12-4 and TRBJ1-6, with D perhaps matching TRBD1 (6 bases). The CDR3 is 14 amino acids. With 3 bases removed from V and 6 bases from J, the gap between germline ends came to 9 bases. The CDR3 DNA sequence: TGTGCCAGCAGTTTGTACAGGGTTAATTCACCCCTCCACTTT. This encodes CASSLYRVNSPLHF.

This clonotype was observed at least ten times. The rearrangement links TRBV20-1 to TRBJ1-1; D remains unclear. The length of the CDR3 is 15 residues. Per the germline V gene, CDR1 is DFQATT and CDR2 is SNEGSKA (reference sequence). V was shortened by 1 base and J by 4 bases, with 16 bases between the two germline ends. CDR3 region: CSARGGGFGGTEAFF. The CDR3 DNA reads as TGCAGTGCTAGAGGGGGAGGGTTTGGTGGCACTGAAGCTTTCTTT.

This clonotype was seen many times. This chain links TRBV12-3 or TRBV12-4 with TRBJ2-2; D not resolved. Trimming cost V 2 bases and J 1 base, with 5 bases left between them. The CDR3 extends over 14 amino acids. In DNA, the CDR3 is TGTGCCAGCAGTTTAAGACTGAACACCGGGGAGCTGTTTTTT. Translation gives CASSLRLNTGELFF.

There are a few counts of this clonotype. The genes are TRBV7-9 and TRBJ2-1; TRBD1 matches at 9 bases. CDR3 size: 17 residues. The V gene end was trimmed by 5 bases and the J gene end by 4 bases; junction bases not matched to a gene: 12. Germline V gene sequence: CDR1 SEHNR, CDR2 FQNEAQ (reference sequence). The CDR3 region has the DNA TGTGCCAGCAGCGACTCCGGGACAGGGCGGGGATACAATGAGCAGTTCTTC. Its protein product is CASSDSGTGRGYNEQFF. The full variable domain, completed using reference TRBV7-9 and TRBJ2-1, is DTGVSQNPRHKITKRGQNVTFRCDPISEHNRLYWYRQTLGQGPEFLTYFQNEAQLEKSRLLSDRFSAERPKGSFSTLEIQRTEQGDSAMYLCASSDSGTGRGYNEQFFGPGTRLTVL.

In its sample, this clonotype was seen many times. The CDR3 reads CASSPGQGRETQYF. The CDR3 DNA follows: TGTGCCAGCAGCCCTGGACAGGGGAGGGAGACCCAGTACTTC. The V gene is TRBV7-9, the J gene TRBJ2-5, with 9 bases identical to TRBD1. This CDR3 comprises 14 residues. The V gene's germline CDR1 is SEHNR and CDR2 FQNEAQ (reference sequence). The J segment lost 5 bases and the V segment lost 5 bases, leaving 6 bases of the junction unmatched.

The count of this clonotype is one. It may be a read error: a sequence one base away is much more abundant. V usage is TRBV29-1 and J usage is TRBJ2-3; 9 bases agree with TRBD1. This CDR3 contains 14 residues. J was trimmed by 10 bases and V by 4 bases; bases with no gene match: 12. CDR1 is SQVTM and CDR2 is ANQGSEA in the germline V gene. The CDR3 spells CSVAPRQGDDAQYF. The CDR3 DNA sequence: TGCAGCGTTGCCCCCCGACAGGGGGATGATGCGCAGTATTTT.

This clonotype was recorded a few times. J is TRBJ2-7 and V is TRBV7-9, with D uncertain. CDR1 SEHNR and CDR2 FQNEAQ come from the germline V gene (reference sequence). CDR3 length: 15 amino acids. The ends were cut back, 1 base at V and 3 bases at J, with 13 bases in the middle. Here the CDR3 DNA reads TGTGCCAGCAGCTTAGAGGGCAGCCCGATCTACGAGCAGTACTTC. Its protein product is CASSLEGSPIYEQYF.